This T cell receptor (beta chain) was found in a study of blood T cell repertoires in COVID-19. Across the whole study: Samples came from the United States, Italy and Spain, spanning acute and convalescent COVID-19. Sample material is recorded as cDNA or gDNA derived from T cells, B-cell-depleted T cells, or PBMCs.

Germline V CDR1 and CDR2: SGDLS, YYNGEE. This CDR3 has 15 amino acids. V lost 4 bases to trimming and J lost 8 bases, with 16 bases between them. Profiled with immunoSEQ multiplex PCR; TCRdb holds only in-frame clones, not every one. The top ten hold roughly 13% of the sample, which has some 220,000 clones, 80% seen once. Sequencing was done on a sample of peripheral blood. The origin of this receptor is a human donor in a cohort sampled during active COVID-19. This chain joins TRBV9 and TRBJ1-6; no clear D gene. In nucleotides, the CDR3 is TGTGCCAGCAGCCCCGCCGTGGAGGCCTATTCACCCCTCCACTTT. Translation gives CASSPAVEAYSPLHF. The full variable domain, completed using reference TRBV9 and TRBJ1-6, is DSGVTQTPKHLITATGQRVTLRCSPRSGDLSVYWYQQSLDQGLQFLIQYYNGEERAKGNILERFSAQQFPDLHSELNLSSLELGDSALYFCASSPAVEAYSPLHFGNGTRLTVT.